The clone carrying this TCR beta chain has only a few counts. Its antigen is unidentified. The sample belongs to a study of blood T cells in healthy people across ages. Study-level results: Per million T cells, the diversity of TCR beta decreased roughly linearly as age advanced.

No fewer than 5 micrograms of total RNA were isolated from every sample. J was trimmed by 2 bases and V by 0 bases; bases with no gene match: 7. Germline CDR1 KGHSH, CDR2 LQKENI. This CDR3 has 16 amino acids. The authors ran a second PCR of 7 to 11 cycles using a sample-barcoded 5' primer and a J-beta primer mix. A tag from a template-switch adaptor with 12 random nucleotides marked each cDNA molecule. MiXCR, applied by TCRdb to the 5' RACE reads, yields one record per CDR3 protein. Of some 1.7 million distinct CDR3 sequences listed, 28% are singletons. The source is a woman younger than 45 in good health. The chain has TRBV18 and TRBJ2-7, with TRBD1 matching 7 bases. Material: blood. CDR3 amino acids: CASSPPRRQGTYEQYF. In DNA form, the CDR3 reads TGTGCCAGCTCACCACCTAGGAGACAGGGAACCTACGAGCAGTACTTC.